The clone carrying this T cell receptor (beta chain) has a handful of counts. Its antigen is undetermined. The CDR3 has 16 amino acids. The germline V gene has CDR1 SGHAT and CDR2 FQNNGV. The junction had 6 bases not matched to a gene; V was cut back by 5 bases and J by 5 bases. Use of 60 Vbeta and 13 Jbeta primers characterized the PCR. Sequenced by immunoSEQ multiplex PCR; TCRdb stores in-frame clones only, minus some. The sample lists 170,000 or so clones, approximately 84% occurring once. The sample belongs to a study of cytomegalovirus exposure and HLA in healthy donors. Across the whole study: Unique TCR beta sequences numbering about 100 million came from approximately 180 million T cells in an earlier analysis. Study-wide points: In a later analysis, at a false discovery rate of 0.05, fewer than 20,000 TCR beta sequences matched HLA alleles.

The sample taken for sequencing was PBMCs. This receptor was taken from a male donor in good health and CMV-seropositive. This sequence joins TRBV11-2 and TRBJ2-2, with TRBD2 matching 12 bases. CDR3 sequence: CASSTGLAGRTGELFF. As DNA, the CDR3 is TGTGCCAGCAGCACCGGACTAGCGGGACGGACCGGGGAGCTGTTTTTT.